The 27 T cell receptor beta chains below all came from one sample that was sequenced in a study of breast tumors, draining lymph nodes, adjacent tissues. The lymph nodes were axillary draining lymph nodes from breast cancer patients. Via MiXCR, TCRdb re-called the multiplex PCR reads, giving one row per CDR3 protein. The sample consists of fewer than 150,000 distinct CDR3 sequences, around 20% of them appearing once. The sequenced material came from axillary lymph node tissue. The receptor set was obtained from a female donor with breast cancer. Some clones in this sample may be carry-over from other donors' samples.

As concerns this clonotype: Just one base apart from a much larger clone, this may be a read error. The chain recombines TRBV12-3 or TRBV12-4 with TRBJ2-3, with D possibly TRBD2 on 5 matching bases. The CDR3 has 15 residues. V was pared by 4 bases and J by 3 bases, with 14 bases between. CDR3 amino acids: CASSSLVGVTDTQYF. The CDR3 nucleotides read TGTGCCAGCAGTTCTCTAGTGGGAGTAACAGATACGCAGTATTTT.

This clonotype appeared a few times. A read error is possible here, since a much larger clone lies one base away. The chain combines TRBV6-4 with TRBJ1-2; unclear D gene. The CDR3 is 13 residues long. Trimming removed 3 bases at V and 8 bases at J, with 13 bases between. CDR1 is MRHNA, CDR2 SNTAGT, per germline. The CDR3 is CASSETGSRGYTF. The CDR3 DNA reads as TGTGCCAGCAGTGAAACGGGGTCGAGGGGCTACACCTTC.

This chain connects TRBV28 to TRBJ1-2; D gene unclear. V was pared by 4 bases and J by 7 bases, with 7 bases between. This CDR3 comprises 11 residues. Germline V gene sequence: CDR1 MDHEN, CDR2 SYDVKM. Written as DNA, the CDR3 is TGTGCCAGCAGTTCCGACTCTGGCTACACCTTC. Translation: CASSSDSGYTF.

Regarding this clonotype: This may come from a read error, since a much larger clone is one base off. The rearrangement uses TRBV3-1 and TRBJ2-1; TRBD2 matches at 7 bases. After removal of 5 bases from V and 5 bases from J, the junction contained 12 bases not matched to a gene. Germline CDR1 reads LGHDT; CDR2 reads YNNKEL (reference sequence). The CDR3 spans 16 residues. The CDR3 reads CASSARLADIHNEQFF. In DNA, the CDR3 is TGTGCCAGCAGCGCCCGACTAGCCGATATACACAATGAGCAGTTCTTC.

For this clonotype: This may arise from a read error, as a much more abundant clone is one base away. V usage is TRBV10-3 and J usage is TRBJ1-2; a weak D match, TRBD1 (5 bases). The V and J ends lost 2 bases and 0 bases respectively, with 10 bases between them. Germline V lookup: CDR1 ENHRY, CDR2 SYGVKD. The CDR3 sequence is 15 residues long. The DNA for the CDR3 is TGTGCCATCAGTGAGGGGGGGGGTGCTAACTATGGCTACACCTTC. Translated: CAISEGGGANYGYTF.

This clonotype was detected ten times or more. This chain links TRBV5-4 with TRBJ1-4; D is uncertain. The CDR3 is 14 amino acids. With 3 bases removed from V and 1 base from J, the gap between germline ends came to 7 bases. Per the germline V gene, CDR1 is SGHNT and CDR2 is YYREEE (reference sequence). CDR3 region: CASSSGVTNEKLFF. As DNA, the CDR3 is TGTGCCAGCAGCTCCGGGGTAACTAATGAAAAACTGTTTTTT.

This clonotype was found many times. The chain uses TRBV3-1 and TRBJ2-1; 9 bases are a match to TRBD2. This CDR3 is built from 16 residues. Germline-derived CDR1 and CDR2 are LGHDT and YNNKEL (reference sequence). Trimming cost V 1 base and J 4 bases; bases outside gene matches: 5. In nucleotides, the CDR3 is TGTGCCAGCAGCCAAGGGGCTAGCGGGAAATACAATGAGCAGTTCTTC. It encodes CASSQGASGKYNEQFF.

This clonotype appeared a few times. The chain carries TRBV27 and TRBJ2-6; 7 bases are a match to TRBD2. The J segment lost 4 bases and the V segment lost 0 bases, leaving 6 bases of the junction unmatched. CDR1 MNHEY and CDR2 SMNVEV come from the germline V gene (reference sequence). The CDR3 extends over 17 amino acids. CDR3 sequence reads: CASSLSGGDWGANVLTF. DNA of the CDR3: TGTGCCAGCAGTTTATCGGGAGGGGATTGGGGGGCCAACGTCCTGACTTTC.

This clonotype was seen ten or more times. The rearrangement joins TRBV6-4 to TRBJ2-1, with 9 bases matching TRBD2. V shed 0 bases and J 7 bases; nucleotides not matched to a gene: 4. Germline values: CDR1 MRHNA, CDR2 SNTAGT. This CDR3 has 15 residues. The DNA of the CDR3 is TGTGCCAGCAGTGACTCGGCGGGAGGGCCTAATGAGCAGTTCTTC. Translated, it gives CASSDSAGGPNEQFF.

This clonotype was recorded at least ten times. V usage is TRBV11-2 and J usage is TRBJ2-7; D possibly matches TRBD1 or TRBD2 (5 bases each). CDR3 length: 16 amino acids. The germline V and J ends were trimmed by 8 bases and 0 bases, with 20 bases remaining between them. Germline-derived CDR1 and CDR2 are SGHAT and FQNNGV. The DNA for the CDR3 is TGTGCCAGCGCTGTCGCCCGCCCAGGGAGCTCCTACGAGCAGTACTTC. Its protein is CASAVARPGSSYEQYF.

This clonotype has a handful of counts. V usage is TRBV28 and J usage is TRBJ2-7, with 8 bases matching TRBD1. Germline CDR1 reads MDHEN; CDR2 reads SYDVKM. The V gene end was trimmed by 7 bases and the J gene end by 4 bases; junction bases not matched to a gene: 3. The CDR3 is made up of 12 amino acids. DNA for the CDR3: TGTGCCAGCATCGACAGGGGATACGAGCAGTACTTC. Protein: CASIDRGYEQYF.

This clonotype was counted many times. The rearrangement joins TRBV7-9 to TRBJ2-5; 7 nucleotides align to TRBD1. The germline V gene encodes CDR1 SEHNR and CDR2 FQNEAQ (reference sequence). Trimming took 4 bases from V and 1 from J; bases not matched to a gene: 9. The CDR3 covers 16 residues. Written as DNA, the CDR3 is TGTGCCAGCAGCTCTAACTCCGGGACAGCCCAAGAGACCCAGTACTTC. The encoded protein is CASSSNSGTAQETQYF.

This clonotype has at least ten counts. The chain recombines TRBV20-1 with TRBJ2-7, with 11 positions matching TRBD2. CDR1 DFQATT and CDR2 SNEGSKA come from the germline V gene (reference sequence). The CDR3 runs 15 residues. Trimming removed 3 bases from V and 2 bases from J; junction bases left unmatched: 6. This chain's CDR3 is CSASHGLAGTYEQYF. CDR3 DNA sequence: TGCAGTGCTAGTCACGGACTAGCGGGTACCTACGAGCAGTACTTC.

As regards this clonotype: This may arise from a read error, as a much more abundant clone is one base away. The chain links TRBV5-1 to TRBJ2-3; 7 bases map to TRBD2. Germline trimming cut 3 bases from V and 4 bases from J; bases unmatched to any gene: 5. The CDR3 covers 14 residues. The V gene's germline CDR1 is SGHRS and CDR2 YFSETQ. The CDR3 region has the DNA TGCGCCAGCAGCTGGGGAGGGGAGGCAGATACGCAGTATTTT. Its protein is CASSWGGEADTQYF.

In regard to this clonotype: A much larger clone sits a single nucleotide away, making a read error possible. The chain uses TRBV28 and TRBJ2-7, with TRBD2 identical over 9 bases. Trimming at V came to 5 bases and at J to 3 bases, leaving 14 bases not matched to a gene. The CDR3 extends over 17 amino acids. The germline CDR1 and CDR2 sequences are MDHEN and SYDVKM. The DNA of the CDR3 is TGTGCCAGCAGTCCCCCGGTGGATAGCGGGAGAATCTACGAGCAGTACTTC. This translates into CASSPPVDSGRIYEQYF.

This clonotype was counted at least ten times. The V and J genes are TRBV6-5 and TRBJ2-1; D might be TRBD1 or TRBD2, each matching 5 bases. CDR1 and CDR2 from the germline V gene are MNHEY and SVGAGI. V gave up 4 bases and J gave up 3 bases, with 13 bases separating them. The CDR3 is 15 amino acids. The CDR3 DNA is TGTGCCAGCAGTTCAAACTGGGACGGCTACAATGAGCAGTTCTTC. Its protein product is CASSSNWDGYNEQFF.

This clonotype was counted ten times or more. The chain carries TRBV10-2 and TRBJ1-4, with TRBD1 matching over 8 bases. Germline V gives CDR1 WSHSY, CDR2 SAAADI. The CDR3 length is 17 residues. V trimming: 3 bases; J trimming: 8 bases; junction bases outside the gene matches: 14. CDR3 residues: CASSDGFLGQGSEKLFF. CDR3 bases: TGCGCCAGCAGTGATGGATTTTTAGGACAGGGAAGCGAAAAACTGTTTTTT.

The V and J genes are TRBV28 and TRBJ2-7; no clear D. Germline V gene lookup returns CDR1 MDHEN and CDR2 SYDVKM. V gave up 7 bases and J gave up 0 bases, with 13 bases separating them. The CDR3 spans 14 residues. The CDR3 is CASTPLAFSYEQYF. In nucleotides, the CDR3 is TGTGCCAGCACCCCTCTGGCCTTCTCCTACGAGCAGTACTTC.

Of note for this clonotype: This may arise from a read error, as a much more abundant clone is one base away. The chain joins TRBV28 to TRBJ1-4; D gene uncertain. Per the germline V gene, CDR1 is MDHEN and CDR2 is SYDVKM. The CDR3 runs to 15 residues. Trimming left V 6 bases short and J 7 bases short, with 18 bases between. CDR3 protein: CASRPLDGVREKLFF. CDR3 bases: TGTGCCAGCAGGCCCTTGGATGGGGTACGTGAAAAACTGTTTTTT.

This clonotype appeared many times. The J gene is TRBJ2-7, the V gene TRBV20-1, with D unclear. This CDR3 is built from 12 residues. Trimming removed 0 bases at V and 4 bases at J, with 7 bases between. Germline assignment: CDR1 DFQATT and CDR2 SNEGSKA (reference sequence). In DNA form, the CDR3 reads TGCAGTGCTAGAGATAACAGATACGAGCAGTACTTC. As protein: CSARDNRYEQYF.

This clonotype was counted many times. This chain connects TRBV2 to TRBJ1-4; D might be TRBD1 (5 bases). Germline V gives CDR1 SNHLY, CDR2 FYNNEI. V lost 7 bases, J lost 7 bases, and 13 bases lay in between. The CDR3 sequence is 13 residues long. The CDR3 nucleotides are TGTGCCAGCACCGCGGACATACTTGAAAAACTGTTTTTT. Translated, it gives CASTADILEKLFF.

The genes are TRBV11-2 and TRBJ1-1, with D uncertain. Trimming shortened V by 1 base and J by 1 base, and 7 bases separated the two germline ends. The CDR3 runs to 14 residues. Per the germline V gene, CDR1 is SGHAT and CDR2 is FQNNGV. CDR3 DNA: TGTGCCAGCAGCTTAGGTCCAGCGAACACTGAAGCTTTCTTT. Residues: CASSLGPANTEAFF. The complete variable domain, with remaining parts taken from reference TRBV11-2 and TRBJ1-1, reads EAGVAQSPRYKIIEKRQSVAFWCNPISGHATLYWYQQILGQGPKLLIQFQNNGVVDDSQLPKDRFSAERLKGVDSTLKIQPAKLEDSAVYLCASSLGPANTEAFFGQGTRLTVV.

As concerns this clonotype: This may come from a read error, since a much larger clone is one base off. The chain links TRBV3-1 to TRBJ2-7; the D call may be TRBD1 or TRBD2 (5 bases each). The germline V gene has CDR1 LGHDT and CDR2 YNNKEL (reference sequence). V shed 5 bases and J shed 3 bases, with 14 bases lying between them. The CDR3 is made up of 14 amino acids. The DNA of the CDR3 is TGTGCCAGCAGCAAACGGGGCAGCCTCTACGAGCAGTACTTC. It encodes CASSKRGSLYEQYF.

At least ten counts were recorded for this clonotype. The rearrangement joins TRBV9 to TRBJ2-3, with 7 bases that match TRBD1. V gave up 0 bases and J gave up 3 bases; unmatched junction bases: 7. The CDR3 sequence is 16 residues long. The germline gives CDR1 SGDLS, CDR2 YYNGEE. CDR3 coding DNA: TGTGCCAGCAGCGTAGGACCGGGACAGAGTACAGATACGCAGTATTTT. It is translated as CASSVGPGQSTDTQYF.

In its sample, this clonotype was seen many times. This CDR3 is CASRPSGAANEKLFF. The CDR3, as DNA: TGTGCCAGCAGACCGTCCGGGGCAGCAAATGAAAAACTGTTTTTT. The gene calls are TRBV6-5 and TRBJ1-4; possibly TRBD1 for D (5 bases). The V end lost 6 bases, the J end lost 5 bases, and 16 bases lay between the germline ends. CDR1 is MNHEY, CDR2 SVGAGI, per germline. This CDR3 is 15 amino acids long.

Turning to this clonotype: A read error may account for a junction end that differs from germline. J is TRBJ1-5 and V is TRBV20-1, with unresolved D. In germline, CDR1 is DFQATT, CDR2 SNEGSKA (reference sequence). CDR3 length: 15 amino acids. CDR3 coding DNA: TGCAGTGCTTCCCGTGGGGAGGATAGTAATCAGCCCCGGCATTTT. Protein product: CSASRGEDSNQPRHF.

The chain carries TRBV7-9 and TRBJ2-3; TRBD1 matches at 7 bases. V trimming: 7 bases; J trimming: 2 bases; junction bases outside the gene matches: 15. Germline V gene data show CDR1 as SEHNR and CDR2 as FQNEAQ (reference sequence). The CDR3 consists of 17 residues. DNA for the CDR3: TGTGCCAGCAAGGGAGAGTGGAGGACAGGATCCACAGATACGCAGTATTTT. This translates into CASKGEWRTGSTDTQYF.